This TCR beta chain was retrieved from a study of response to subunit inactivated influenza vaccine. Findings of the study overall: Authors suggested each seasonal flu vaccination may recruit only limited numbers of new T cells.

This clonotype was found a few times. Its antigen remains unknown. TCRdb independently ran MiXCR on the RT-PCR reads; one entry per CDR3 protein. The table has hundreds of thousands of distinct CDR3 sequences, around 15% seen once. V lost 3 bases, J lost 9 bases, and 11 bases stayed unmatched. This CDR3 has 14 residues. The germline gives CDR1 MNHEY, CDR2 SMNVEV (reference sequence). This clonotype was obtained from a man between 50 and 59 years old who received an inactivated influenza vaccine. V gene TRBV27 combines with J gene TRBJ2-7; 7 bases match TRBD1. This specimen was PBMCs from blood, taken 14 to 15 days before vaccination. As DNA, the CDR3 is TGTGCCAGCAGTTTCCTGGGACAGCCCGACGGGCAGTACTTC. It translates to CASSFLGQPDGQYF.